This T cell receptor (beta chain) was found in a study of CD8 T cells in Susac syndrome. RNA, at roughly 0.45 to 1 ug, was reverse transcribed with random hexamers. MiXCR was run by TCRdb on the immunoSEQ multiplex PCR reads, yielding one entry per CDR3 protein. Of over 95,000 distinct CDR3 sequences in the sample, 80% to 95% were seen once. This clonotype was counted once. CDR3 size: 16 residues. Germline V lookup: CDR1 SEHNR, CDR2 FQNEAQ (reference sequence). V lost 5 bases and J lost 3, with 17 bases in between. The chain recombines TRBV7-9 with TRBJ2-1, with a possible D match to TRBD2 (7 bases). The clonotype comes from a human donor in good health. The sequenced sample was CD8+ T cells from PBMCs. Here the CDR3 reads CASSGWEGGIYNEQFF. As DNA, the CDR3 is TGTGCCAGCAGCGGGTGGGAGGGGGGAATCTACAATGAGCAGTTCTTC.